Listed below are T cell receptor beta chains from one sample, sequenced in a study of CD8 T cells in acute hepatitis C reinfection. TCRdb's table, derived via immunoSEQ multiplex PCR, lists solely in-frame clones and lacks some. The table includes about 150 clones, around 80% detected once. Source: HCV NS3-1073 tetramer-sorted CD8+ T cells from PBMCs, taken at follow-up. These receptors all come from a woman aged 18-35 years who spontaneously cleared hepatitis C infection. Each CDR3 is given with its conserved first and last residue. Each record gives: CDR3 DNA, CDR3 protein, D gene, clone size, J gene, V gene. A D gene is named only where the DNA matches it firmly. Rows give clone size only sometimes, using once, few, many, or a class for an expanded clone.

TGTGCCAGCAGCCAAGAGGAAAACACTGAAGCTTTCTTT	CASSQEENTEAFF	-	-	TRBJ1-1	TRBV4-2
TGCGCCAGCAGCTGGTGCTCAGGACGTCAAAGTCGGGCCAACGTCCTGACTTTC	CASSWCSGRQSRANVLTF	-	-	TRBJ2-6	TRBV4-3
TGTGCCAGCAGCATGTCGTCCGTAGCGGGAAAGGCGACAGATACGCAGTATTTT	CASSMSSVAGKATDTQYF	-	-	TRBJ2-3	TRBV21-1
TGTGCCAGCAGTTTACCCCGGATAGACGGAAACACCATATATTTT	CASSLPRIDGNTIYF	-	-	TRBJ1-3	TRBV28
TGTGCCAGCAGCATTGTTCACAGGGGGCCTGGGGAGACCCAGTACTTC	CASSIVHRGPGETQYF	-	-	TRBJ2-5	TRBV21-1
TGTGCCAGCAGCCAGAAAGGGGACAATGAGCAGTTCTTC	CASSQKGDNEQFF	-	-	TRBJ2-1	TRBV4-2
TGTGCCAGCAGCTCGGTCCCCGGGACTAGCGGTTCTAGCACAGATACGCAGTATTTT	CASSSVPGTSGSSTDTQYF	TRBD2	-	TRBJ2-3	TRBV11-2
TGTGCCAGCAGTGAATTCCTTGGGGGGGGTTACACAGATACGCAGTATTTT	CASSEFLGGGYTDTQYF	TRBD2	-	TRBJ2-3	TRBV2
TGTGCCAGCTCACTCCCAGGGACCGGGGAGCTGTTTTTT	CASSLPGTGELFF	-	-	TRBJ2-2	TRBV11-1
TGTGCCAGCTCACCGTTCGACCAATCCTACGAGCAGTACTTC	CASSPFDQSYEQYF	-	once	TRBJ2-7	TRBV18
TGTGCCAGCATCCCCGGACAGGGTCCTGAAGCTTTCTTT	CASIPGQGPEAFF	TRBD1	hyperexpanded	TRBJ1-1	TRBV6-5
TGTGCCAGCAGCCCGCGCGGTTTAGCGGGAGAGCCCCACGAGCAGTACTTC	CASSPRGLAGEPHEQYF	TRBD2	once	TRBJ2-7	TRBV11-2
TGTGCCAGCAGTTTCACCAACCTAGGACTTCTTAGGTCAGATACGCAGTATTTT	CASSFTNLGLLRSDTQYF	-	-	TRBJ2-3	TRBV27
TGCGCCAGCAGCTTGGTAACAGGGAACGAGCAGTACTTC	CASSLVTGNEQYF	-	-	TRBJ2-7	TRBV5-1
TGTGCCACCAGCCGCGATTTCAGGGGTACTGTGGGGGCCAACGTCCTGACTTTC	CATSRDFRGTVGANVLTF	-	-	TRBJ2-6	TRBV15
TGTGCCAGCTTTTTCGGGTCGAACACTGAAGCTTTCTTT	CASFFGSNTEAFF	-	-	TRBJ1-1	TRBV13
TGTGCCAGCAGCTCCATAACTAGCGGGGGGTACCAAGAGACCCAGTACTTC	CASSSITSGGYQETQYF	TRBD2	few	TRBJ2-5	TRBV7-2